The 12 T cell receptor beta chains given below trace back to one sample, sequenced in a study of shared clonotypes between healthy human individuals. Sequencing was performed with immunoSEQ multiplex PCR; in TCRdb, only in-frame clones are kept and a portion is missing. The sample lists hundreds of thousands of clones, 96% seen once, with roughly 0.1% in the top ten. Naive CD8 isolation took CD45RO-negative cells positively selected for CCR7 and excluded terminally differentiated effector memory CD45RA+ cells. Specimen: naive CD8+ T cells sorted from blood. Source of these receptors: a woman under 40 in good health.

Here the CDR3 reads CASRLSLTGNTIYF. The CDR3 DNA reads TGTGCCAGCAGACTCAGCCTCACCGGAAACACCATATATTTT. The chain joins TRBV28 to TRBJ1-3, with D uncertain. The length of the CDR3 is 14 residues. Trimming took 6 bases from V and 4 from J, leaving 13 bases between them. The germline CDR1 and CDR2 sequences are MDHEN and SYDVKM.

The rearrangement joins TRBV18 to TRBJ2-3, with 14 bases identical to TRBD2. The germline gives CDR1 KGHSH, CDR2 LQKENI. The CDR3 extends over 17 amino acids. V gave up 2 bases and J gave up 6 bases; unmatched junction bases: 7. For the CDR3, the DNA is TGTGCCAGCTCACCAGAGGGGACTAGCGGGAGTATCGATACGCAGTATTTT. This encodes CASSPEGTSGSIDTQYF.

This sequence joins TRBV29-1 and TRBJ2-1; unclear D gene. CDR1 and CDR2 from the germline V gene are SQVTM and ANQGSEA. This CDR3 comprises 12 residues. V lost 6 bases, J lost 2 bases, and 8 bases lay in between. The CDR3 nucleotides are TGCAGCGTGAACTTTGCCTACAATGAGCAGTTCTTC. Encoded protein: CSVNFAYNEQFF.

This chain joins TRBV10-3 and TRBJ2-3; 7 nucleotides align to TRBD2. This CDR3 has 17 residues. Germline V CDR1 and CDR2: ENHRY, SYGVKD. V shed 0 bases, J shed 0 bases, and the junction held 6 bases outside the gene matches. CDR3 DNA: TGTGCCATCAGTGAGTCCGGAGCTAGCGGTAGCACAGATACGCAGTATTTT. As protein: CAISESGASGSTDTQYF.

The chain has TRBV28 and TRBJ1-1; no firm D call. CDR3 size: 12 residues. The V gene lost 6 bases and the J gene lost 5 bases, with 10 bases spanning the gap. Germline CDR1 reads MDHEN; CDR2 reads SYDVKM. The CDR3 reads CASSYLRTEAFF. The CDR3 nucleotides read TGTGCCAGCAGCTATCTCCGGACTGAAGCTTTCTTT.

The V call is TRBV10-3, the J call TRBJ2-3, with 8 nucleotides matching TRBD2. CDR1 is ENHRY and CDR2 is SYGVKD in the germline V gene. The CDR3 covers 14 residues. The trim removed 7 bases at V and 2 bases at J, leaving 5 bases unmatched. CDR3 amino acids: CAIKSGGITDTQYF. CDR3 coding DNA: TGTGCCATCAAGTCGGGAGGGATCACAGATACGCAGTATTTT.

The rearrangement uses TRBV2 and TRBJ2-5; 10 positions agree with TRBD2. Judging by the DNA end, TRBJ2-7 fits better; the J call may be wrong. Germline lookup yields CDR1 SNHLY and CDR2 FYNNEI. CDR3 size: 16 residues. CDR3 sequence: CASIDPRTSGYYEQYF. DNA of the CDR3: TGTGCCAGCATAGACCCCCGGACTAGCGGATACTACGAGCAGTACTTC.

The J gene is TRBJ2-5, the V gene TRBV13, with TRBD1 identical over 7 bases. Germline V gene data show CDR1 as PRHDT and CDR2 as FYEKMQ (reference sequence). V lost 5 bases and J lost 5; bases outside the gene matches: 8. The CDR3 sequence is 14 residues long. The chain's CDR3 is CASSHQGGRETQYF. The CDR3 DNA follows: TGTGCCAGCAGCCACCAAGGGGGCCGGGAGACCCAGTACTTC.

The chain couples TRBV15 to TRBJ2-3, with a tentative D call TRBD2 (6 bases). This CDR3 is 16 amino acids long. CDR1 and CDR2 from the germline V gene are LNHNV and YYDKDF (reference sequence). The V and J ends lost 5 bases and 0 bases respectively, with 15 bases between them. The CDR3 DNA sequence: TGTGCCACCAGCGACCCTTGGGGGGTCAGCACAGATACGCAGTATTTT. This sequence encodes CATSDPWGVSTDTQYF.

V gene TRBV27 combines with J gene TRBJ2-7; D is uncertain. Germline lookup yields CDR1 MNHEY and CDR2 SMNVEV (reference sequence). The CDR3 spans 16 residues. Trimming left V 0 bases short and J 2 bases short, with 14 bases between. CDR3 nucleotide sequence: TGTGCCAGCAGTTTATCGATTATCGTGTCAACCTACGAGCAGTACTTC. Amino acids: CASSLSIIVSTYEQYF.

The chain couples TRBV5-1 to TRBJ1-4; D may be TRBD1 (6 bases). The CDR3 covers 15 residues. Germline CDR1 SGHRS, CDR2 YFSETQ. V was trimmed by 4 bases and J by 0 bases, leaving 10 bases between them. CDR3 loop: CASSVDRSTNEKLFF. The DNA for the CDR3 is TGCGCCAGCAGCGTTGACAGGTCAACTAATGAAAAACTGTTTTTT. Supplemented by reference TRBV5-1 and TRBJ1-4, the full variable domain reads KAGVTQTPRYLIKTRGQQVTLSCSPISGHRSVSWYQQTPGQGLQFLFEYFSETQRNKGNFPGRFSGRQFSNSRSEMNVSTLELGDSALYLCASSVDRSTNEKLFFGSGTQLSVL.

The chain carries TRBV11-1 and TRBJ1-1; maybe TRBD1 (5 bases). The CDR3 is made up of 14 amino acids. Germline CDR1 is SGHAT and CDR2 is FQDESV (reference sequence). V dropped 5 bases and J dropped 3 bases, with 13 bases sitting between them. The CDR3 coding sequence is TGTGCCAGCAGCACCAGGGATCATTACACTGAAGCTTTCTTT. Amino acids: CASSTRDHYTEAFF. Together with reference TRBV11-1 and TRBJ1-1, the CDR3 gives the full variable domain: EAEVAQSPRYKITEKSQAVAFWCDPISGHATLYWYRQILGQGPELLVQFQDESVVDDSQLPKDRFSAERLKGVDSTLKIQPAELGDSAMYLCASSTRDHYTEAFFGQGTRLTVV.